These 8 T cell receptor beta chains were sequenced from one sample in a study of T cells in women clearing cervical HPV infection. Profiling relied on immunoSEQ multiplex PCR, and the TCRdb table lists in-frame clones only, not all of them. There are roughly 48,000 clones in the sample, with under 2% held by the top ten. Sequencing used blood buffy coat. These receptors originate from a woman between 18 and 70 years old with a cervical HPV16 infection that either progressed to CIN3+ or cleared (not recorded which).

With regard to this clone: The read finishes 3 residues shy of the CDR3 end, and the germline J gene is used to complete it. The chain combines TRBV7-9 with TRBJ2-4; maybe TRBD2 (6 bases). CDR1 and CDR2 from the germline V gene are SEHNR and FQNEAQ (reference sequence). The CDR3 extends over 12 amino acids. V was cut by 4 bases and J by 6 bases, with 7 bases left in between. The CDR3 loop is CASSSGGNIQYF. Partial CDR3 DNA: TGTGCCAGCAGCTCCGGGGGAAACATT.

Turning to this clone: The read ends 3 residues early relative to the CDR3; the germline J gene fills the gap. The rearrangement uses TRBV5-1 and TRBJ2-7; 7 positions match TRBD1. The CDR3 consists of 14 residues. V was pared by 4 bases and J by 3 bases, with 7 bases of the junction left unmatched. Looked up from germline, CDR1 is SGHRS and CDR2 is YFSETQ. The sequenced part of the CDR3 DNA is TGCGCCAGCAGCCCACGGACAGGACTCTACGAG. Encoded protein: CASSPRTGLYE. The whole CDR3 sequence reads CASSPRTGLYEQYF.

Note on this clone: Read data end 3 residues before the CDR3 end; the end is taken from the germline J gene. This rearrangement joins TRBV12-5 to TRBJ2-2; unclear D gene. Per the germline V gene, CDR1 is LGHNT and CDR2 is FRNRAP. The CDR3 runs 13 residues. V gave up 2 bases and J gave up 7 bases, with 8 bases separating them. CDR3 residues: CASGLRVYGELFF. The CDR3 bases that were read are TGTGCTAGTGGTTTGAGGGTCTACGGGGAG.

As for this clone: One end of the junction fails to match germline, which may point to a read error. Read data end 3 residues before the CDR3 end; the end is taken from the germline J gene. The rearrangement joins TRBV4-2 to TRBJ1-1; perhaps TRBD1 as D (6 bases). The CDR3 runs 15 residues. CDR1 is LGHNA, CDR2 YNFKEQ, per germline. The CDR3 DNA, read in part, is TGCGCCAGCAGCCAAGAGGGCGCAGGGGTTACTGAA. As protein: CASSQEGAGVTE. The CDR3 as a whole reads CASSQEGAGVTEAFF.

As for this clone: The CDR3 extends 3 residues past the end of the read, so its final part is completed from the germline J gene. The chain employs TRBV7-6 and TRBJ2-1; 8 nucleotides align to TRBD2. The CDR3 has 15 residues. Germline CDR1 reads SGHVS; CDR2 reads FNYEAQ. The V segment lost 4 bases and the J segment 4 bases; nucleotides outside the gene matches: 6. CDR3 sequence: CASSSSGGVYNEQFF. The sequenced CDR3 bases are TGTGCCAGCAGCTCGAGCGGGGGAGTTTACAATGAG.

In the case of this clone: The read ends 3 residues shy of where the CDR3 ends; the end is completed using the germline J gene. The chain recombines TRBV7-2 with TRBJ1-1; the D is unclear. The CDR3 sequence is 13 residues long. Germline V gene lookup returns CDR1 SGHTA and CDR2 FQGNSA. The ends were cut back, 3 bases at V and 5 bases at J, with 10 bases in the middle. Here the CDR3 reads CASSFTGGTEAFF. CDR3 DNA, as far as it was read: TGTGCCAGCAGCTTCACGGGTGGGACTGAA.

The CDR3 reads CASSRPGNNYGYTF. CDR3 DNA (partial): TGTGCCAGCAGCCGCCCGGGTAATAACTATGGC. The chain links TRBV28 to TRBJ1-2; D remains ambiguous. The CDR3 goes on 3 residues after the read ends, and that part is filled in from the germline J gene. Germline loops: CDR1 MDHEN, CDR2 SYDVKM. The CDR3 sequence is 14 residues long. The V end lost 6 bases, the J end lost 1 base, and 12 bases lay between the germline ends.

On this clone itself: The read ends 3 residues before the CDR3 terminus; that terminus is restored from the germline J gene. This chain connects TRBV5-1 to TRBJ2-3; 9 bases map to TRBD2. The CDR3 spans 15 residues. Germline V gene data show CDR1 as SGHRS and CDR2 as YFSETQ. Trimming at V came to 5 bases and at J to 4 bases, leaving 8 bases not matched to a gene. CDR3 region: CASSTIAGVADTQYF. The CDR3 bases that were read are TGCGCCAGCAGTACCATAGCGGGAGTGGCAGATACG.